This entry features one TCR beta chain sequence. No antigen is known for it. This sample includes further DNA sequences coding for the same CDR3. TCRdb keeps only in-frame clones here, not all; method: immunoSEQ multiplex PCR. Of under 1,900,000 clones listed, around 98.5% are singletons. V was trimmed by 4 bases and J by 0 bases, leaving 4 bases between them. This CDR3 contains 13 residues. Germline loops: CDR1 ENHRY, CDR2 SYGVKD. The source of the sample is a study of shared clonotypes between healthy human individuals. The overall study: Plates per donor: three CD4 naive, three CD4 memory, two CD8 naive, one CD8 memory.

Findings and limits, study-wide: Only blood samples were collected, and tissue repertoires likely differ. Around 5.3% of naive CD4 clonotypes were shared across a few donors.

The rearrangement joins TRBV10-3 to TRBJ1-3; no definite D call. This sequence was found in a man aged 25 to 40 in good health. Sequences were obtained from naive CD4+ T cells sorted from blood. Subset noted: CD45RA+ positively selected. CDR3 loop: CAISASSGNTIYF. The CDR3, as DNA: TGTGCCATCAGTGCCAGCTCTGGAAACACCATATATTTT.